These 20 T cell receptor beta chains share one sample of origin, sequenced in a study of blood T cells in healthy people across ages. A second PCR, run for about 6 to 12 cycles, used a sample-barcoded 5' primer plus a J-beta primer mix. TCRdb recomputed calls from the 5' RACE reads with MiXCR, one row per CDR3 protein. The sample consists of hundreds of thousands of distinct CDR3 sequences, roughly 20% of them appearing once. Specimen: blood. These receptors were collected from a man aged 65 to 85 in good health.

Turning to this clonotype: A read error may produce the germline difference seen at one junction end. The V and J genes are TRBV18 and TRBJ1-2; D uncertain. CDR3 length: 12 residues. Germline V gives CDR1 KGHSH, CDR2 LQKENI. For the CDR3, the DNA is TGTGCCGGCTCACCGAATATGGATGGCTACACCTTC. Its translation: CAGSPNMDGYTF. The full variable domain, completed using reference TRBV18 and TRBJ1-2, is NAGVMQNPRHLVRRRGQEARLRCSPMKGHSHVYWYRQLPEEGLKFMVYLQKENIIDESGMPKERFSAEFPKEGPSILRIQQVVRGDSAAYFCAGSPNMDGYTFGSGTRLTVV.

This clonotype was picked up a small number of times. The CDR3 DNA is TGTGCCATCAGTGACCAAGGCACAGATACGCAGTATTTT. Residues: CAISDQGTDTQYF. The gene calls are TRBV10-3 and TRBJ2-3; no reliable D call. Germline V gene lookup returns CDR1 ENHRY and CDR2 SYGVKD. V dropped 3 bases and J dropped 1 base, with 5 bases sitting between them. The CDR3 consists of 13 residues.

Comments on this clonotype: The junction differs from germline at one of its ends, possibly a read error. V usage is TRBV14 and J usage is TRBJ2-5, with D perhaps matching TRBD2 (5 bases). In germline, CDR1 is SGHDN, CDR2 FVKESK. The CDR3 sequence is 16 residues long. CDR3 DNA: TGTGCCAGCAGCCAACCCGAAGGGAGCAGGAAAGAGACCCAGCACTTC. Its translation: CASSQPEGSRKETQHF.

This chain joins TRBV18 and TRBJ2-7; the match to TRBD2 covers 8 bases. Trimming cost V 1 base and J 7 bases; bases outside gene matches: 9. Germline lookup yields CDR1 KGHSH and CDR2 LQKENI. The CDR3 has 15 amino acids. The CDR3 loop reads CASSPRSGSPEEQYF. Written as DNA, the CDR3 is TGTGCCAGCTCACCACGGAGCGGGAGTCCGGAAGAGCAGTACTTC.

As to this clonotype: This sequence may be a read error, since a much larger clone differs from it by one base. The CDR3 reads CASSLGHGDYTF. As DNA, the CDR3 is TGCGCCAGCAGCCTGGGGCATGGGGACTACACCTTC. The chain joins TRBV5-1 to TRBJ1-2; TRBD1 is a possible D gene (5 bases). This CDR3 region has 12 residues. V was shortened by 4 bases and J by 10 bases, with 14 bases between the two germline ends. CDR1 and CDR2 (germline): SGHRS, YFSETQ.

This chain uses TRBV7-2 with TRBJ2-7, with a possible D match to TRBD1 (6 bases). The CDR3 extends over 15 amino acids. V lost 4 bases and J lost 0, with 13 bases in between. Germline V gene lookup returns CDR1 SGHTA and CDR2 FQGNSA. DNA of the CDR3: TGTGCCAGCAGCTCGCCGACAGGTAGCTCCTACGAGCAGTACTTC. This gives the protein CASSSPTGSSYEQYF. The variable domain in full, with the rest retrieved from reference TRBV7-2 and TRBJ2-7, is GAGVSQSPSNKVTEKGKDVELRCDPISGHTALYWYRQSLGQGLEFLIYFQGNSAPDKSGLPSDRFSAERTGGSVSTLTIQRTQQEDSAVYLCASSSPTGSSYEQYFGPGTRLTVT.

The chain couples TRBV5-1 to TRBJ2-1; 7 bases fit TRBD2. CDR1 and CDR2 (germline): SGHRS, YFSETQ. The CDR3 runs 15 residues. The V gene end was trimmed by 0 bases and the J gene end by 10 bases; junction bases not matched to a gene: 10. As DNA, the CDR3 is TGCGCCAGCAGCTTGGCCGTGGGAGGGCCGGAGGAGCAGTTCTTC. This encodes CASSLAVGGPEEQFF. The whole variable domain, filled in from reference TRBV5-1 and TRBJ2-1, reads KAGVTQTPRYLIKTRGQQVTLSCSPISGHRSVSWYQQTPGQGLQFLFEYFSETQRNKGNFPGRFSGRQFSNSRSEMNVSTLELGDSALYLCASSLAVGGPEEQFFGPGTRLTVL.

Only a few counts were recorded for this clonotype. V gene TRBV29-1 combines with J gene TRBJ2-3; maybe TRBD2 (6 bases). V lost 6 bases and J 5 bases, leaving 12 bases between the germline ends. Germline V lookup: CDR1 SQVTM, CDR2 ANQGSEA. This CDR3 region has 12 residues. CDR3 sequence reads: CSVLIAVDTQYF. The CDR3 bases are TGCAGCGTATTGATAGCGGTAGATACGCAGTATTTT.

Of note for this clonotype: It may be a read error: a sequence one base away is much more abundant. The V and J genes are TRBV12-5 and TRBJ2-3; 9 bases map to TRBD2. Germline V CDR1 and CDR2: LGHNT, FRNRAP. CDR3 size: 16 residues. CDR3 amino acids: CASGSLLAGPTDTRYF. The CDR3 nucleotides read TGTGCTAGTGGTTCCCTCCTAGCGGGGCCCACAGATACGCGGTATTTT.

The rearrangement links TRBV7-3 to TRBJ2-3; the D is unclear. The CDR3 is 14 amino acids. Germline CDR1 and CDR2: SGHTA and FQGTGA. V was clipped by 5 bases and J by 5 bases, with 14 bases between them. The DNA for the CDR3 is TGTGCCAGCAGCAATGGGTGGGCCCGAGATACGCAGTATTTT. It is translated as CASSNGWARDTQYF.

The genes are TRBV28 and TRBJ1-1, with D hard to call. This CDR3 region has 15 residues. Looked up from germline, CDR1 is MDHEN and CDR2 is SYDVKM. Trimming removed 2 bases at V and 1 base at J, with 11 bases between. CDR3 sequence: CASSLTHQSNTEAFF. Here the CDR3 DNA reads TGTGCCAGCAGTTTAACCCACCAGTCGAACACTGAAGCTTTCTTT.

This clonotype was counted a few times. The J gene is TRBJ2-2, the V gene TRBV2; 7 bases match TRBD2. The V gene's germline CDR1 is SNHLY and CDR2 FYNNEI. This CDR3 has 14 amino acids. The V and J ends lost 3 bases and 9 bases, in that order; junction bases with no gene match: 7. The CDR3 loop reads CASSDVRGTWELFF. DNA for the CDR3: TGTGCCAGCAGTGATGTGCGGGGGACCTGGGAGCTGTTTTTT. The full variable domain, rest sourced from reference TRBV2 and TRBJ2-2, is EPEVTQTPSHQVTQMGQEVILRCVPISNHLYFYWYRQILGQKVEFLVSFYNNEISEKSEIFDDQFSVERPDGSNFTLKIRSTKLEDSAMYFCASSDVRGTWELFFGEGSRLTVL.

To note about this clonotype: A read error may be the cause here, since a much bigger clone is one base away. The V gene is TRBV12-3 or TRBV12-4, the J gene TRBJ2-7; 10 nucleotides align to TRBD2. V shed 6 bases, J shed 0 bases, and the junction held 5 bases outside the gene matches. CDR3 length: 15 residues. In DNA form, the CDR3 reads TGTGCCAGCAGCCCCGGACTAGCGGACTCCTACGAGCAGTACTTC. It encodes CASSPGLADSYEQYF.

The chain links TRBV6-6 to TRBJ2-1, with 7 bases lining up with TRBD2. The assigned J gene may be wrong: the sequence end matches TRBJ2-7 better. This CDR3 is built from 12 residues. Germline CDR1 and CDR2: MNHNY and SVGAGI (reference sequence). This chain's CDR3 is CASSPRSGGQYF. The CDR3 DNA reads as TGTGCCAGCAGCCCACGATCGGGGGGGCAGTACTTC.

The rearrangement joins TRBV28 to TRBJ1-2; the match to TRBD1 covers 10 bases. The germline V gene encodes CDR1 MDHEN and CDR2 SYDVKM. The CDR3 contains 14 residues. V was pared by 7 bases and J by 5 bases, with 7 bases of the junction left unmatched. The CDR3 region has the DNA TGTGCCAGCAAAAGCGGGACAGGGGTTTATGGCTACACCTTC. Amino acid sequence: CASKSGTGVYGYTF.

The genes are TRBV7-9 and TRBJ2-3, with TRBD2 matching over 13 bases. With 5 bases clipped from V and 6 bases from J, the junction kept 14 bases outside the gene matches. The CDR3 runs 18 residues. Germline loops: CDR1 SEHNR, CDR2 FQNEAQ (reference sequence). CDR3 sequence (DNA): TGTGCCAGCAGCCTCCGGACTAGCGGGAGTGGGGTTGTGGATACGCAGTATTTT. Translated: CASSLRTSGSGVVDTQYF.

The chain has TRBV7-9 and TRBJ2-7, with 9 nucleotides matching TRBD1. V lost 4 bases, J lost 5 bases, and 3 bases stayed unmatched. This CDR3 is 13 amino acids long. CDR1 is SEHNR, CDR2 FQNEAQ, per germline (reference sequence). The CDR3: CASSSRQGDEQYF. The CDR3, as DNA: TGTGCCAGCAGCTCCCGACAGGGGGACGAGCAGTACTTC.

This clonotype was seen a handful of times. V gene TRBV28 combines with J gene TRBJ2-5, with 10 bases matching TRBD2. This CDR3 comprises 13 residues. The trim removed 3 bases at V and 13 bases at J, leaving 8 bases unmatched. Germline CDR1 reads MDHEN; CDR2 reads SYDVKM. CDR3 bases: TGTGCCAGCAGTTTGGTCGAGCGGGAGGGCTCGTACTTC. Amino acids: CASSLVEREGSYF. Complete variable domain (other parts from reference TRBV28 and TRBJ2-5): DVKVTQSSRYLVKRTGEKVFLECVQDMDHENMFWYRQDPGLGLRLIYFSYDVKMKEKGDIPEGYSVSREKKERFSLILESASTNQTSMYLCASSLVEREGSYFGPGTRLLVL.

V is TRBV19 and J is TRBJ2-1; D may be TRBD2 (6 bases). Per the germline V gene, CDR1 is LNHDA and CDR2 is SQIVND (reference sequence). V was trimmed by 1 base and J by 3 bases, leaving 10 bases between them. CDR3 length: 15 amino acids. CDR3 sequence: CASSIGAGLYNEQFF. CDR3 DNA sequence: TGTGCCAGTAGTATAGGGGCGGGGCTCTACAATGAGCAGTTCTTC.

This sequence joins TRBV7-9 and TRBJ2-6; tentatively, D is TRBD1 (6 bases). The CDR3 consists of 16 residues. The V end was cut by 5 bases, the J end by 1 base, with 12 bases between. The germline gives CDR1 SEHNR, CDR2 FQNEAQ (reference sequence). The chain's CDR3 is CASSDRPLSGANVLTF. CDR3 nucleotide sequence: TGTGCCAGCAGCGACAGGCCGCTATCTGGGGCCAACGTCCTGACTTTC.